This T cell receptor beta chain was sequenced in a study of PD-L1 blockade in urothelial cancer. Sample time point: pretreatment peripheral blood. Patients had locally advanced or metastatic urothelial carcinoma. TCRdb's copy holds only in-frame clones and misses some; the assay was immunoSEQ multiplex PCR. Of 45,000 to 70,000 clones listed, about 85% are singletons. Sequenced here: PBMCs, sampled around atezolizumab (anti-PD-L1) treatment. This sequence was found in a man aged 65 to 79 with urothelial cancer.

In DNA, the CDR3 is TGTGCCAGCAGTCAGTCCTACGAGCAGTACTTC. It encodes CASSQSYEQYF. J is TRBJ2-7 and V is TRBV28; D gene unclear. CDR3 length: 11 amino acids. V was cut by 5 bases and J by 1 base, with 3 bases left in between. CDR1 and CDR2 from the germline V gene are MDHEN and SYDVKM.